This TCR beta chain was captured by sequencing in a study of T cell repertoires in cytomegalovirus infection. Whole-study context: Both a matching HLA type and CMV infection were indicated by public TCR beta signatures. Points from the study as a whole: Accumulated public TCR beta family frequency recognized individuals carrying CMV together with the relevant HLA. CMV-specific TCR beta clonotypes restricted by HLA-C dominated the ex vivo response.

The CDR3 loop spans 13 amino acids. The V and J ends lost 8 bases and 6 bases, in that order; junction bases with no gene match: 6. Looked up from germline, CDR1 is MDHEN and CDR2 is SYDVKM. Using its own MiXCR run on the reads, TCRdb lists one record per CDR3 protein. The sample holds around 500,000 distinct CDR3 sequences, 40% to 50% seen once. Regarding this clonotype: No antigen is known for it.

V is TRBV28 and J is TRBJ2-3; 9 nucleotides line up with TRBD2. This receptor was identified in a human donor in good health (CMV status not recorded). Some clones in this sample may be carry-over from other donors' samples. Specimen: cultured PBMCs, collected from culture after CMV antigen stimulation. DNA of the CDR3: TGTGCCAGCCGGGGACTAGCATTTGATACGCAGTATTTT. As protein: CASRGLAFDTQYF.